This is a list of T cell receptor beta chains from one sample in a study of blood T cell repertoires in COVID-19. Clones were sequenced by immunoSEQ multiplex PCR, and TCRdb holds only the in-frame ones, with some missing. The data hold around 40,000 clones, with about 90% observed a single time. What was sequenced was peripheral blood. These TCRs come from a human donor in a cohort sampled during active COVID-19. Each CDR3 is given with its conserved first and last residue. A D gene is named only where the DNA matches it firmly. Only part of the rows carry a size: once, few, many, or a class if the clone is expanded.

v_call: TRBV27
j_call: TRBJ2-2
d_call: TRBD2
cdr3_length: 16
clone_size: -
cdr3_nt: TGTGCCAGCAGTAGAAGCGGGACTAGCAGGACCGGGGAGCTGTTTTTT
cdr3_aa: CASSRSGTSRTGELFF

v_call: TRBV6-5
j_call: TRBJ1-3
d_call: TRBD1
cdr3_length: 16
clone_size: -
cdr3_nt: TGTGCCAGCAGTTATGGGGGCAGGGGGCCTGGAAACACCATATATTTT
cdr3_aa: CASSYGGRGPGNTIYF

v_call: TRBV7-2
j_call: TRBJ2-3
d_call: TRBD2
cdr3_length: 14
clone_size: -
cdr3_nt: TGTGCCAGCAGCTTATCGGGGGGAGCAGATACGCAGTATTTT
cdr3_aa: CASSLSGGADTQYF

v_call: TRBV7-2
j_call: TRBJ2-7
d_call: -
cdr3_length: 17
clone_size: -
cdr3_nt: TGTGCCAGCAGCTTACGATATAGGCAGGGAATCAACTACGAGCAGTACTTC
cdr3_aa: CASSLRYRQGINYEQYF

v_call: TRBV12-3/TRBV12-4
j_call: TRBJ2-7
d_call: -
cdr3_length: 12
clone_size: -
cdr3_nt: TGTGCCAGCAGTTTAGGAGCTATCGAGCAGTACTTC
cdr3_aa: CASSLGAIEQYF

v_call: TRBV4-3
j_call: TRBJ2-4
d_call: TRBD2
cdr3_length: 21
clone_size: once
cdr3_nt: TGCGCCAGCAGCCAGGGGCCGTCGGATGAGCGGGGGGCGTGGGCCAAAAACATTCAGTACTTC
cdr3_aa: CASSQGPSDERGAWAKNIQYF

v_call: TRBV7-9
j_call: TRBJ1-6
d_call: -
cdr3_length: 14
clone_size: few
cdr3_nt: TGTGCCAGCAGCTTGGGGGGAGATAATTCACCCCTCCACTTT
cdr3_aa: CASSLGGDNSPLHF

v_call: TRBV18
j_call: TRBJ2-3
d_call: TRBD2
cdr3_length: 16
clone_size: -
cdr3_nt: TGTGCCAGCTCCTCGTGGAGGGGAGGGGACACAGATACGCAGTATTTT
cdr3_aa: CASSSWRGGDTDTQYF

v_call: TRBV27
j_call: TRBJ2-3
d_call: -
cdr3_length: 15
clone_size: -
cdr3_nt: TGTGCCAGCAGTTCGAGGGGGGGGGCTACAGATACGCAGTATTTT
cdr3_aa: CASSSRGGATDTQYF

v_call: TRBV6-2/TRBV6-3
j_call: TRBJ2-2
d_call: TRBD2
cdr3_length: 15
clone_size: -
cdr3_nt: TGTGCCAGCAGTTCCAAGCGGGAGGCGGCCGGGGAGCTGTTTTTT
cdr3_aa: CASSSKREAAGELFF

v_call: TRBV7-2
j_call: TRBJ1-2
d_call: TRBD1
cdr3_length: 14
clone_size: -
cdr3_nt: TGTGCCAGCAGCGGGAGACAGGGCGGTTTAGACTACACCTTC
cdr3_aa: CASSGRQGGLDYTF

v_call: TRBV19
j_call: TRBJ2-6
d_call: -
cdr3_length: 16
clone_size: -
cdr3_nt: TGTGCCAGTAGAGCAGGGGGGAGCTCTGGGGCCAACGTCCTGACTTTC
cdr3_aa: CASRAGGSSGANVLTF

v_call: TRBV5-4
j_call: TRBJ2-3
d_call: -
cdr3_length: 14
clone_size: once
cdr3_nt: TGTGCCAGCAGCTTGGTGGGAGAGACAGATACGCAGTATTTT
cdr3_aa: CASSLVGETDTQYF

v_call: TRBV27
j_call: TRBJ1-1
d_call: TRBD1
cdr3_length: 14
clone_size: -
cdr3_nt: TGTGCCAGCAATCGACAGGGCCGGGACACTGAAGCTTTCTTT
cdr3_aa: CASNRQGRDTEAFF

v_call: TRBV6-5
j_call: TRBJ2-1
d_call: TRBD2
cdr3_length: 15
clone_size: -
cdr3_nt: TGTGCCAGCAGTCCCGGACTAGCGGATTACAATGAGCAGTTCTTC
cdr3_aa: CASSPGLADYNEQFF

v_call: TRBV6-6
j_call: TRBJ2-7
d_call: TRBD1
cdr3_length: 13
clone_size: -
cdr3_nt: TGTGCCAGCAGGGGGACAGGGGGCTACGAGCAGTACTTC
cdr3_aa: CASRGTGGYEQYF

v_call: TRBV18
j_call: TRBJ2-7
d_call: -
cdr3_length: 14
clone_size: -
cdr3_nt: TGTGCCAGCTCACCCCCCCAGGGGATCTACGAGCAGTACTTC
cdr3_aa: CASSPPQGIYEQYF

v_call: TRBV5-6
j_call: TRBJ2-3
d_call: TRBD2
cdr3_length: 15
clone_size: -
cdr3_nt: TGTGCCAGCAGCTTGGCCCTAGCGGGGGGGGATACGCAGTATTTT
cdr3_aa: CASSLALAGGDTQYF

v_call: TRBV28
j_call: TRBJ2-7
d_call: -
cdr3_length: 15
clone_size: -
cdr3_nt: TGTGCCAGCAGTTTAAGGCAAGGCATGAGGTACGAGCAGTACTTC
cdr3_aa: CASSLRQGMRYEQYF

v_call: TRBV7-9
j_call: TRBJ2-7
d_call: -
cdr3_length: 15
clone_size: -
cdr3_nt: TGTGCCAGCAGCCCCCACCGGGACATCTCCTACGAGCAGTACTTC
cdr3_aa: CASSPHRDISYEQYF

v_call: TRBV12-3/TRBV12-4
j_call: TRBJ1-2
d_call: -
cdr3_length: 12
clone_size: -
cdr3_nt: TGTGCCAGCACCCGACAGAACTATGGCTACACCTTC
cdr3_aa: CASTRQNYGYTF

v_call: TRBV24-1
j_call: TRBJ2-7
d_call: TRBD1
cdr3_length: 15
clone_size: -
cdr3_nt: TGTGCCACCAGTGATCCCGGACAGGGTGTGGACGAGCAGTACTTC
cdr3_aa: CATSDPGQGVDEQYF

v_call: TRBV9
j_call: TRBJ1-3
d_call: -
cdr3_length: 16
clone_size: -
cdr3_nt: TGTGCCAGCAGCTCTAAACCCTCGACAGCTGGAAACACCATATATTTT
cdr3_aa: CASSSKPSTAGNTIYF

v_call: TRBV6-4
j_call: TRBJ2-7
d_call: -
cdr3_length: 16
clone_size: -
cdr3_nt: TGTGCCAGCGGGGTCCCGGGACACTTATCTAATTACGAGCAGTACTTC
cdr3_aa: CASGVPGHLSNYEQYF

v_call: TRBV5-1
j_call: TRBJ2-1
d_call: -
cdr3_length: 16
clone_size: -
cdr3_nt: TGCGCCAGCAGCGTATTACAGGGTACCCTAAGGAATGAGCAGTTCTTC
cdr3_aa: CASSVLQGTLRNEQFF

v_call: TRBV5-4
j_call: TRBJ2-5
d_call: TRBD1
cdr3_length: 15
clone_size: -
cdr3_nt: TGTGCCAGCAGCTCCAGGGGGCAGGGAGGCGAGACCCAGTACTTC
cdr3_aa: CASSSRGQGGETQYF

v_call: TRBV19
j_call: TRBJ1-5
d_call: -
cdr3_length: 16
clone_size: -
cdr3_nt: TGTGCCAGTCAAACCAGGGGCCAGGTCTTCAATCAGCCCCAGCATTTT
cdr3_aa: CASQTRGQVFNQPQHF

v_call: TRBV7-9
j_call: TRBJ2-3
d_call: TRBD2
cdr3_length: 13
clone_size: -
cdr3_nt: TGTGCCAGCAGCTGGGGACTAGCAGATACGCAGTATTTT
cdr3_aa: CASSWGLADTQYF

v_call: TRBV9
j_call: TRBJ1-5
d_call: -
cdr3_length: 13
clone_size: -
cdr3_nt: TGTGCCAGTTTGAGAGGAGGCAATCAGCCCCAGCATTTT
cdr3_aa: CASLRGGNQPQHF

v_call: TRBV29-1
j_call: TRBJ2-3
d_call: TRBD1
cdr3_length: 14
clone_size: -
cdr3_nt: TGCAGCGCCTCCGGGACAGGTCGGTCAGATACGCAGTATTTT
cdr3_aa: CSASGTGRSDTQYF

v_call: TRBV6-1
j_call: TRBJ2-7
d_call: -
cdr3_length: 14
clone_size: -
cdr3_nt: TGTGCCAGCAGTGAACTTCGTAGCTCCTACGAGCAGTACTTC
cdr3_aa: CASSELRSSYEQYF

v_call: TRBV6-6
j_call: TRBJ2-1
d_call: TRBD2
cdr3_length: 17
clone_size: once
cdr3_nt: TGTGCCAGCAGTCACCCCCGACTAGCGGGAGTCGTCAATGAGCAGTTCTTC
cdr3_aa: CASSHPRLAGVVNEQFF

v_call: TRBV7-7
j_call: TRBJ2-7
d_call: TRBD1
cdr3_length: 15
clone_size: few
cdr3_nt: TGTGCCAGCAGCTTAACCCCAGGGGGTAGCTTCGAGCAGTACTTC
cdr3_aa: CASSLTPGGSFEQYF

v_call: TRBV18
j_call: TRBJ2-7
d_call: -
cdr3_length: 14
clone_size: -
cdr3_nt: TGTGCCAGCTCACCCGTAGCGGAGACCTACGAGCAGTACTTC
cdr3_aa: CASSPVAETYEQYF

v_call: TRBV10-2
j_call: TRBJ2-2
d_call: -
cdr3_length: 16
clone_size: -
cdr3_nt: TGCGCCAGCAGTGCTCCGCGGGGCCAGAGCACCGGGGAGCTGTTTTTT
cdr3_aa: CASSAPRGQSTGELFF

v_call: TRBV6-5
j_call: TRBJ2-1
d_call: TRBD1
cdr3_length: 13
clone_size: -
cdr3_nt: TGTGCCAGCAGAAACACAGGGGTTAATGAGCAGTTCTTC
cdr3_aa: CASRNTGVNEQFF

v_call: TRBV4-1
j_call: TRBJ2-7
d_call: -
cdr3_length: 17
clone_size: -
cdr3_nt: TGCGCCAGCAGCCAAGGAAATAGCGGCCCCGCTTCCTACGAGCAGTACTTC
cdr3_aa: CASSQGNSGPASYEQYF

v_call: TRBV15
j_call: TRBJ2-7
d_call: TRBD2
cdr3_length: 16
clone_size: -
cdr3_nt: TGTGCCACCAGCAGAGATAGTGGACTAGCGTCCCACGAGCAGTACTTC
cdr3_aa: CATSRDSGLASHEQYF

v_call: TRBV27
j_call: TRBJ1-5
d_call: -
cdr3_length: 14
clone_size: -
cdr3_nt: TGTGCCAGCAGTTTAGGGGGGTCTAATCAGCCCCAGCATTTT
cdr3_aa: CASSLGGSNQPQHF

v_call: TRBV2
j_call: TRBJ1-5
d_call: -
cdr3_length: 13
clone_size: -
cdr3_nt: TGTGCCAGCAAAATCGACACCAATCAGCCCCAGCATTTT
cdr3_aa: CASKIDTNQPQHF

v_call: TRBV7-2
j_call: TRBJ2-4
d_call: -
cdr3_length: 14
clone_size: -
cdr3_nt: TGTGCCAGCAGCTTAGTTCTAGGCGGCGGCATTCAGTACTTC
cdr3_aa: CASSLVLGGGIQYF

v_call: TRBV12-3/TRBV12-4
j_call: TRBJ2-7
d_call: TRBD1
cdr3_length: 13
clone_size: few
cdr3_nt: TGTGCCAGCGGCCGGGACAGTTCCTACGAGCAGTACTTC
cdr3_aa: CASGRDSSYEQYF

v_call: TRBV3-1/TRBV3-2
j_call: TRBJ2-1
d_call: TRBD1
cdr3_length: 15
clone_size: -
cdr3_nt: TGTGCCAGCAGCCCCCGACAGGGGGCATTCAATGAGCAGTTCTTC
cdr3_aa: CASSPRQGAFNEQFF

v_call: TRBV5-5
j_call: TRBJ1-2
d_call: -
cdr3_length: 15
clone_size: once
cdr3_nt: TGTGCCAGCAGCTTGACTGAGGGTTCTAACTATGGCTACACCTTC
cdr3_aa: CASSLTEGSNYGYTF

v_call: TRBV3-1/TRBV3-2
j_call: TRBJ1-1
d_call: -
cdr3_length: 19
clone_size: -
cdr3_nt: TGTGCCAGCAGCCAAGGCTGGGAGGGACACAGAGGGTTAGGACCTGAAGCTTTCTTT
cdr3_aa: CASSQGWEGHRGLGPEAFF

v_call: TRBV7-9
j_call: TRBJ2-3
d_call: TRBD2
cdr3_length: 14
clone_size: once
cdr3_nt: TGTGCCAGCAGCGCTAGCGGGAGAACAGATACGCAGTATTTT
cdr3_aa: CASSASGRTDTQYF

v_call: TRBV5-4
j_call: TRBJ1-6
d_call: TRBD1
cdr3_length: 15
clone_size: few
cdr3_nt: TGTGCCAGCAGCTCCGGGACAGGGAGACGGTCACCCCTCCACTTT
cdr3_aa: CASSSGTGRRSPLHF

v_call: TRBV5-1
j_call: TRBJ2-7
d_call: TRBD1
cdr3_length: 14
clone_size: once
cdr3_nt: TGCGCCAGCAGCAGGACAGGGAAGCTCTACGAGCAGTACTTC
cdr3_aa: CASSRTGKLYEQYF

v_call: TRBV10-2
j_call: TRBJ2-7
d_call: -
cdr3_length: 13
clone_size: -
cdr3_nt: TGCGCCAGCAGTGGACTAACGATCTACGAGCAGTACTTC
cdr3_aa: CASSGLTIYEQYF

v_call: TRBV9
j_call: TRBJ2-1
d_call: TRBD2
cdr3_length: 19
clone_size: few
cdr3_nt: TGTGCCAGCAGCGGTCTCCAAAGCGGGAGTATCGTATCCTACAATGAGCAGTTCTTC
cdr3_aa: CASSGLQSGSIVSYNEQFF

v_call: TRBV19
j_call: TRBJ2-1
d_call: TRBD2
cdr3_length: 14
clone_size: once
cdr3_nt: TGTGCCAGTACCATAGCGGGGGGCTACAATGAGCAGTTCTTC
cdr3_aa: CASTIAGGYNEQFF

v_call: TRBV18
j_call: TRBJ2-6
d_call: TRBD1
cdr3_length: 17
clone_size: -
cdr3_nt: TGTGCCAGCTCACAGAGGACAGGGGTGGCCGGGGCCAACGTCCTGACTTTC
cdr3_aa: CASSQRTGVAGANVLTF

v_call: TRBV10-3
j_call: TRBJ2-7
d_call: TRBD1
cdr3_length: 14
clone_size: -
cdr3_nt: TGTGCCATCAGTGCCGGGACAGGTCTTTACGAGCAGTACTTC
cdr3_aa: CAISAGTGLYEQYF

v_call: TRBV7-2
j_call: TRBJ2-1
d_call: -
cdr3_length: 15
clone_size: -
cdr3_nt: TGTGCCAGCAGCGTCAGGCGGGGATTGGGGAATGAGCAGTTCTTC
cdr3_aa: CASSVRRGLGNEQFF

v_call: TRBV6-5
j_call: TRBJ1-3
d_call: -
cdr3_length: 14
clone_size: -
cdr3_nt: TGTGCCAGCAGCTTCAGGAATTCTGGAAACACCATATATTTT
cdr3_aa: CASSFRNSGNTIYF

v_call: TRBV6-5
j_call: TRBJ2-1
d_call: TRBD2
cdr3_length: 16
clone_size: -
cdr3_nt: TGTGCCAGCAGTTACAGTAGCGGGAGCCCGTCCAATGAGCAGTTCTTC
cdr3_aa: CASSYSSGSPSNEQFF

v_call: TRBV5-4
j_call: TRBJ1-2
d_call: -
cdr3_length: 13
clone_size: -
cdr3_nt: TGTGCCAGCAGCCACGACGGACTTAGCGGCTACACCTTC
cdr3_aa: CASSHDGLSGYTF

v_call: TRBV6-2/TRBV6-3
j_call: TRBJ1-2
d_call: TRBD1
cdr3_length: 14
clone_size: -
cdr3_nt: TGTGCCAGCAGTTACGCACAGGGGGCAGGTGGCTACACCTTC
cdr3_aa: CASSYAQGAGGYTF

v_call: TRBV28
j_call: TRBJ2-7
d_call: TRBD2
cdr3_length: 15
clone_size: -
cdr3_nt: TGTGCCAGCAGTTTGGCGACTAGCGGGAGACGCGGGCAGTACTTC
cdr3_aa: CASSLATSGRRGQYF